The rows below give T cell receptor beta chains drawn from one sample of a study of blood T cell repertoires in COVID-19. The repertoire was sequenced with immunoSEQ multiplex PCR; TCRdb's copy has only in-frame clones and lacks some. In the table there are under 300,000 clones, roughly 90% of which are singletons. Sequencing was performed on PBMCs or T cells enriched from blood (not recorded which). These receptors came from a woman in her twenties or thirties who had recovered from COVID-19. The conserved cysteine and the conserved F or W are not part of the CDR3 here. The order of the fields is J gene, V gene, CDR3 protein.

TRBJ2-1,TRBV24-1,ATSDLADREPNEQF
TRBJ2-3,TRBV27,ASSLLGGTDTQY
TRBJ2-7,TRBV30,AWSEGTGHEQY
TRBJ1-5,TRBV5-5,ASSLAGQGWGQPQH
TRBJ2-2,TRBV15,ATSRALPGSILGNTGELF
TRBJ2-6,TRBV18,ASSQLSGANVLT
TRBJ2-7,TRBV27,ASSFLGTRSEQY
TRBJ1-1,TRBV19,ASSGTGGGEAF
TRBJ2-4,TRBV27,ASSSRLAGGAQY
TRBJ1-1,TRBV18,ASSPLGQVNTEAF
TRBJ2-7,TRBV4-1,ASSHERLSSGSGYEQY
TRBJ1-1,TRBV28,ASSSGFVGVFRSGRTEAF
TRBJ2-1,TRBV27,ASSLRSGRAGNEQF
TRBJ1-4,TRBV27,ASSLSPPDRLNEKLF
TRBJ2-1,TRBV5-4,ASSLMGGLLNEQF
TRBJ2-2,TRBV5-4,ASSPAELAGFGELF
TRBJ2-1,TRBV27,ASSLRGLAEDNEQF
TRBJ1-3,TRBV4-1,ASSQVPARDTIY
TRBJ2-7,TRBV18,ASSPGGGLTLEQY
TRBJ1-2,TRBV13,ASKGLAGGYGYT
TRBJ1-5,TRBV6-2/TRBV6-3,ASSWAGGSNQPQH
TRBJ1-1,TRBV5-4,ASSFTGGAEAF
TRBJ2-7,TRBV7-2,ASSFWTSGGKFHEQY
TRBJ1-5,TRBV15,ATSRGETGLNQPQH
TRBJ2-7,TRBV28,ASCAGPPTHYEQY
TRBJ1-2,TRBV28,ASKGQIYGYT
TRBJ2-1,TRBV14,ASGQIYNEQF
TRBJ2-5,TRBV15,ATSRAVRTGASQETQY
TRBJ1-2,TRBV19,ASSPGYGYT
TRBJ2-7,TRBV11-2,ASSQERTVYEQY
TRBJ1-2,TRBV10-3,AIRGEDRGHYGYT
TRBJ2-1,TRBV19,ASSNSNEQF
TRBJ2-6,TRBV18,ASSPGQARYGANVLT
TRBJ2-7,TRBV19,ASSPDRGPWEQY
TRBJ1-6,TRBV30,AWSVFGGTHSPLH
TRBJ2-7,TRBV7-8,ASSPPGLASEQY
TRBJ1-1,TRBV28,ASSLTALNTEAF
TRBJ2-3,TRBV9,ASSVGLAGVTDTQY
TRBJ2-7,TRBV28,ASSSPTGGSYEQY
TRBJ2-1,TRBV6-2/TRBV6-3,ASSVSGRAYEQF
TRBJ2-1,TRBV5-6,ASSLRTGRNEQF
TRBJ1-5,TRBV19,ASRSTTTGGFGPQH
TRBJ2-1,TRBV18,ASSPLRGQNYNEQF
TRBJ2-5,TRBV9,ASSVGTSGSETQY
TRBJ1-1,TRBV7-9,ASSLGYGESTEAF
TRBJ1-5,TRBV7-3,ASSLRDRGRDQPQH
TRBJ1-3,TRBV5-5,ASTWTGGGNTIY
TRBJ2-3,TRBV14,ASSGPSRRAAADTQY
TRBJ2-2,TRBV6-4,ASSAAGPGELF
TRBJ1-5,TRBV19,ASSPSGRQPQH
TRBJ1-1,TRBV28,ASSPGTGETEAF
TRBJ2-7,TRBV24-1,ATSDFIATKEN
TRBJ1-1,TRBV28,ASDGDSENTEAF
TRBJ2-3,TRBV30,AWTGVAGGPIAQY
TRBJ1-3,TRBV12-3/TRBV12-4,ASSPGTGNTIY